Shown below are 25 T cell receptor beta chains from a single sample sequenced in a study of cytomegalovirus exposure and HLA in healthy donors. The PCR had 60 Vbeta and 13 Jbeta primers. Assay: immunoSEQ multiplex PCR; the TCRdb copy retains only in-frame clones and omits some. The sample carries 150,000 to 200,000 clones, about 80% recorded once. Specimen: PBMCs. The receptors shown here come from a man between 35 and 55 years old in good health and CMV-seropositive.

The chain has TRBV7-2 and TRBJ2-1; no clear D gene. The CDR3 extends over 12 amino acids. Trimming took 2 bases from V and 8 from J, leaving 7 bases between them. Germline V CDR1 and CDR2: SGHTA, FQGNSA. The CDR3 reads CASSLPVDEQFF. In DNA, the CDR3 is TGTGCCAGCAGCTTACCAGTTGATGAGCAGTTCTTC.

The rearrangement joins TRBV7-2 to TRBJ1-5; 7 nucleotides line up with TRBD1. Looked up from germline, CDR1 is SGHTA and CDR2 is FQGNSA. Germline trimming cut 1 base from V and 7 bases from J; bases unmatched to any gene: 1. The CDR3 is made up of 13 amino acids. For the CDR3, the DNA is TGTGCCAGCAGCTTAGACAGGGGCCAGCCCCAGCATTTT. Protein sequence: CASSLDRGQPQHF. The full variable domain, completed using reference TRBV7-2 and TRBJ1-5, is GAGVSQSPSNKVTEKGKDVELRCDPISGHTALYWYRQSLGQGLEFLIYFQGNSAPDKSGLPSDRFSAERTGGSVSTLTIQRTQQEDSAVYLCASSLDRGQPQHFGDGTRLSIL.

The chain couples TRBV19 to TRBJ1-1; the match to TRBD1 covers 11 bases. The CDR3 has 16 residues. Germline trimming cut 3 bases from V and 3 bases from J; bases unmatched to any gene: 6. Germline V gene sequence: CDR1 LNHDA, CDR2 SQIVND (reference sequence). CDR3: CASSIAGQGADTEAFF. CDR3 nucleotides: TGTGCCAGTAGTATCGCCGGACAGGGGGCCGACACTGAAGCTTTCTTT.

V usage is TRBV11-2 and J usage is TRBJ1-4; the D gene is possibly TRBD1 (6 bases). Germline V gives CDR1 SGHAT, CDR2 FQNNGV. The CDR3 has 12 amino acids. Trimming took 5 bases from V and 13 from J, leaving 14 bases between them. The CDR3 sequence: CASSGLGQPLFF. The CDR3 DNA reads TGTGCCAGCAGCGGCCTAGGACAGCCACTGTTTTTT.

The genes are TRBV28 and TRBJ1-2, with 12 bases identical to TRBD1. This CDR3 has 16 residues. The germline gives CDR1 MDHEN, CDR2 SYDVKM. V was clipped by 6 bases and J by 7 bases; unmatched bases: 12. The CDR3 is CASSLTPGQGARGYTF. In DNA, the CDR3 is TGTGCCAGCAGCCTCACACCGGGACAGGGGGCTCGTGGCTACACCTTC.

V usage is TRBV5-1 and J usage is TRBJ1-1, with TRBD1 matching over 8 bases. Trimming at V came to 4 bases and at J to 0 bases, leaving 2 bases not matched to a gene. The CDR3 covers 14 residues. Germline CDR1 reads SGHRS; CDR2 reads YFSETQ. This chain's CDR3 is CASSMGQVNTEAFF. CDR3 nucleotides: TGCGCCAGCAGCATGGGACAGGTGAACACTGAAGCTTTCTTT.

There are a few counts of this clone. This rearrangement joins TRBV5-1 to TRBJ2-5, with TRBD1 identical over 7 bases. V lost 10 bases, J lost 3 bases, and 15 bases stayed unmatched. Germline CDR1 and CDR2: SGHRS and YFSETQ. The CDR3 runs 15 residues. CDR3 nucleotides: TGCGCCGGTCGAAGACTCGGAGACAGGGAAGAGACCCAGTACTTC. This codes for CAGRRLGDREETQYF.

The chain has TRBV2 and TRBJ1-1, with 7 bases fitting TRBD1. J lost 3 bases, V lost 8 bases, and 9 bases had no gene match. The CDR3 sequence is 14 residues long. From germline, CDR1 is SNHLY and CDR2 FYNNEI. The CDR3 protein is CASDNRDRYTEAFF. The DNA of the CDR3 is TGTGCCAGCGATAACCGGGACAGATACACTGAAGCTTTCTTT. The variable domain in full, with the rest retrieved from reference TRBV2 and TRBJ1-1, is EPEVTQTPSHQVTQMGQEVILRCVPISNHLYFYWYRQILGQKVEFLVSFYNNEISEKSEIFDDQFSVERPDGSNFTLKIRSTKLEDSAMYFCASDNRDRYTEAFFGQGTRLTVV.

The chain has TRBV27 and TRBJ2-7, with D perhaps TRBD1 (6 bases). Germline V gene lookup returns CDR1 MNHEY and CDR2 SMNVEV (reference sequence). CDR3 length: 16 residues. Trimming removed 2 bases at V and 0 bases at J, with 14 bases between. CDR3 in amino acids: CASSLEGQQASYEQYF. CDR3 sequence (DNA): TGTGCCAGCAGTTTAGAAGGACAGCAGGCCTCCTACGAGCAGTACTTC.

The chain joins TRBV6-1 to TRBJ2-1; 7 nucleotides match TRBD2. Losses at the gene ends were 4 bases for V and 8 bases for J; bases not matched to a gene: 11. Germline assignment: CDR1 MNHNS and CDR2 SASEGT. The CDR3 has 15 amino acids. The CDR3 nucleotides are TGTGCCAGCAGTGCCAGAGGGAGGGCCGCGGATGAGCAGTTCTTC. Translation: CASSARGRAADEQFF.

V gene TRBV30 combines with J gene TRBJ2-5, with TRBD2 as a possible D gene (6 bases). V was cut by 4 bases and J by 5 bases, with 20 bases left in between. Per germline, CDR1 GTSNPN and CDR2 SVGIG (reference sequence). The CDR3 extends over 15 amino acids. The CDR3 loop reads CAWNSGQPSLETQYF. CDR3 sequence (DNA): TGTGCCTGGAATAGCGGACAACCTTCCTTGGAGACCCAGTACTTC.

The rearrangement links TRBV6-5 to TRBJ1-1, with D unresolved. Germline CDR1 MNHEY, CDR2 SVGAGI. The germline V and J ends were trimmed by 8 bases and 0 bases, with 4 bases remaining between them. The CDR3 has 11 amino acids. CDR3 DNA sequence: TGTGCCAGCGTAATGAACACTGAAGCTTTCTTT. Amino acids: CASVMNTEAFF.

CDR3: CASSLVLSSYEQYF. The CDR3, as DNA: TGTGCCAGCAGCTTAGTGCTTAGCAGCTACGAGCAGTACTTC. The genes are TRBV7-2 and TRBJ2-5, with D unresolved. The end of the DNA fits TRBJ2-7 better, so the J call may be wrong. The CDR3 has 14 amino acids. Germline V gene data show CDR1 as SGHTA and CDR2 as FQGNSA.

The J gene is TRBJ2-1, the V gene TRBV2; possible D gene TRBD2, 5 bases. The CDR3 is 12 amino acids. V lost 5 bases and J 10 bases, leaving 12 bases between the germline ends. Germline assignment: CDR1 SNHLY and CDR2 FYNNEI. The CDR3 reads CASSKGRWEQFF. The CDR3 DNA follows: TGTGCCAGCAGTAAAGGGAGATGGGAGCAGTTCTTC.

This clone was recorded a few times. Compared with germline, one end of the junction differs, possibly owing to a read error. The genes are TRBV7-7 and TRBJ2-3, with a possible D match to TRBD2 (6 bases). This CDR3 contains 13 residues. CDR1 SSHAT and CDR2 FNYEAQ come from the germline V gene (reference sequence). CDR3 region: CASSLGGTDTQYF. The CDR3 nucleotides read TGTGCTAGCAGCTTAGGAGGGACAGATACGCAGTATTTT.

The genes are TRBV5-1 and TRBJ1-1, with D possibly TRBD1 on 6 matching bases. Germline V CDR1 and CDR2: SGHRS, YFSETQ. Trimming shortened V by 1 base and J by 7 bases, and 11 bases separated the two germline ends. This CDR3 comprises 13 residues. CDR3 in amino acids: CASSLQGSSEAFF. The CDR3 DNA sequence: TGCGCCAGCAGCTTGCAGGGGTCGAGTGAAGCTTTCTTT.

The rearrangement uses TRBV10-3 and TRBJ2-6; TRBD1 aligns across 7 bases. Germline V CDR1 and CDR2: ENHRY, SYGVKD. The CDR3 extends over 18 amino acids. Trimming cost V 0 bases and J 0 bases; bases outside gene matches: 5. CDR3 coding DNA: TGTGCCATCAGTGAGTCGGGGACAGTCCCCTCTGGGGCCAACGTCCTGACTTTC. It specifies CAISESGTVPSGANVLTF.

The table lists this clone with a count of one. The chain couples TRBV2 to TRBJ1-1, with 8 positions matching TRBD1. Germline CDR1 reads SNHLY; CDR2 reads FYNNEI. The CDR3 is 13 residues long. Germline trimming cut 7 bases from V and 5 bases from J; bases unmatched to any gene: 6. The CDR3 region is CASNDQGATEAFF. The CDR3 DNA reads as TGTGCCAGCAATGACCAGGGGGCGACTGAAGCTTTCTTT.

J is TRBJ2-7 and V is TRBV5-1; D is unclear. The CDR3 loop spans 14 amino acids. The germline CDR1 and CDR2 sequences are SGHRS and YFSETQ. V lost 6 bases and J lost 4, with 17 bases in between. CDR3 DNA: TGCGCCAGCAAGAAGGAAGCCTCCGGGTACGAGCAGTACTTC. This translates into CASKKEASGYEQYF.

CDR3 nucleotides: TGTGCCAGCAGTGGGACAGGGGGCGAAGGTCAGCCCCAGCATTTT. It translates to CASSGTGGEGQPQHF. The chain couples TRBV2 to TRBJ1-5; 11 bases line up with TRBD1. In germline, CDR1 is SNHLY, CDR2 FYNNEI. With V trimmed by 4 bases and J by 6 bases, 5 bases remained unmatched. The CDR3 is made up of 15 amino acids.

To note about this clone: The junction differs from germline at one of its ends, possibly a read error. Other nucleotide sequences from this sample produce the same CDR3. The chain has TRBV28 and TRBJ2-5; TRBD2 aligns across 8 bases. The CDR3 spans 16 residues. Germline V gene sequence: CDR1 MDHEN, CDR2 SYDVKM. The CDR3 DNA reads as TGTGCCAGCCGCGAGTCGGGAGGGCCGAAGAAAAAGACTCAGTACTTC. Translating gives CASRESGGPKKKTQYF.

In DNA form, the CDR3 reads TGTGCCAGCAGCCCCCGGGACAGGGGTCCGAACACCGGGGAGCTGTTTTTT. Protein sequence: CASSPRDRGPNTGELFF. The gene calls are TRBV11-3 and TRBJ2-2; 10 nucleotides align to TRBD1. The CDR3 covers 17 residues. Unmatched junction bases numbered 6, after V lost 5 bases and J lost 0 bases. Germline V gene sequence: CDR1 SGHNT, CDR2 YENEEA.

The chain uses TRBV28 and TRBJ1-5, with 11 bases lining up with TRBD1. The CDR3 is made up of 15 amino acids. Trimming cost V 5 bases and J 4 bases; bases outside gene matches: 4. Germline V gene sequence: CDR1 MDHEN, CDR2 SYDVKM. CDR3 sequence reads: CASSLGQGANQPQHF. The CDR3 DNA sequence: TGTGCCAGCAGTCTCGGACAGGGGGCGAATCAGCCCCAGCATTTT.

V usage is TRBV6-6 and J usage is TRBJ2-7; the match to TRBD1 covers 8 bases. There are 15 residues in the CDR3. The V and J ends lost 4 bases and 5 bases, in that order; junction bases with no gene match: 10. Germline values: CDR1 MNHNY, CDR2 SVGAGI (reference sequence). The DNA for the CDR3 is TGTGCCAGCAGTTCCTCCTGGACAGGGCTAGACGAGCAGTACTTC. Translated, it gives CASSSSWTGLDEQYF.

CDR3 nucleotides: TGTGCCAGCAGCTTAGGCCCCCCGGGACAGGGTTACGAGCAGTACTTC. Translation gives CASSLGPPGQGYEQYF. V and J are TRBV7-8 and TRBJ2-5, with 9 bases matching TRBD1. The end of the DNA is better explained by TRBJ2-7, so the J call may be wrong. This CDR3 region has 16 residues. From germline, CDR1 is SGHVS and CDR2 FQNEAQ.